This T cell receptor beta chain emerged from a study of blood T cells in healthy people across ages. Findings of the study overall: Any changes in expanded clonotypes were possibly confounded, as donor CMV status remained unknown. PBMCs left unsorted prevented a conclusive naive versus antigen-experienced comparison.

A sample-barcoded 5' primer and a J-beta primer mix were used in a second PCR of roughly 7 to 11 cycles. Paired-end reads containing CDR3 totaled no fewer than 2.5 million for each sample. Using its own MiXCR run on the 5' RACE reads, TCRdb lists one record per CDR3 protein. The sample carries 540,000 or so distinct CDR3 sequences, roughly 48% recorded once. This CDR3 region has 15 residues. Germline lookup yields CDR1 SGHTA and CDR2 FQGNSA. A note on this clonotype: Its antigen is still unknown.

The chain links TRBV7-2 to TRBJ2-7; D is possibly TRBD2 (6 bases). The J call may not be correct, given that the DNA end is closer to TRBJ2-5. Material: blood. The TCR was taken from an older man in good health. The CDR3 spells CASSSTGGGGETQYF. CDR3 sequence (DNA): TGTGCCAGCAGCTCCACGGGTGGGGGAGGTGAGACCCAGTACTTC.